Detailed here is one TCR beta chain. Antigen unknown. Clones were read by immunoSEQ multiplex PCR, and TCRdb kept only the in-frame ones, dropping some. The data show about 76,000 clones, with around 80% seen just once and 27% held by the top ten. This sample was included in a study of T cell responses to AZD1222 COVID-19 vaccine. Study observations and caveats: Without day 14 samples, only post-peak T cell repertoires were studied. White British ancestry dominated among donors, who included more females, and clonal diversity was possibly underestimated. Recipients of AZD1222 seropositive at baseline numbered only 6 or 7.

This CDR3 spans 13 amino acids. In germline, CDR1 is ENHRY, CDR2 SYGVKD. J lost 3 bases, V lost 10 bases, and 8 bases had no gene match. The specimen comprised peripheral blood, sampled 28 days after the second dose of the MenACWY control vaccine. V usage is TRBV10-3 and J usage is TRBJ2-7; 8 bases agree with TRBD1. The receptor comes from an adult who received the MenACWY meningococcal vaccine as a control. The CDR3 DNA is TGTGCCACCTTAGGGGACAGGTACTACGAGCAGTACTTC. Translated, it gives CATLGDRYYEQYF.